This TCR beta chain came from a study of shared clonotypes between healthy human individuals. Study conclusions and caveats: Depth of sequencing was expected to influence donor clonotype sharing.

Replicate sorted-subset PCRs were loaded with around 200 ng DNA, roughly 33,000 T cell genomes. Here immunoSEQ multiplex PCR was the method, and the copy in TCRdb shows in-frame clones only, minus some. The sample consists of about 680,000 clones, roughly 94% of them appearing once. CD45RO negativity and positive selection for CCR7 defined naive CD8 cells, a population that excluded terminally differentiated effector memory CD45RA+ cells. A word on this clone: The antigen remains unidentified.

Sequencing was done on a sample of naive CD8+ T cells sorted from blood. The clonotype comes from a man aged 30-40 years in good health.

CDR3 nucleotides: TGTGCCAGCAGCTCCGCCCCCGGGAGCGACGAGCAGTACTTC. It codes for CASSSAPGSDEQYF. This sequence joins TRBV7-8 and TRBJ2-7; possible D gene TRBD2, 6 bases. V gave up 4 bases and J gave up 5 bases, with 15 bases separating them. The germline gives CDR1 SGHVS, CDR2 FQNEAQ. This CDR3 has 14 amino acids. Based on the CDR3 plus reference TRBV7-8 and TRBJ2-7, the full variable domain is GAGVSQSPRYKVAKRGQDVALRCDPISGHVSLFWYQQALGQGPEFLTYFQNEAQLDKSGLPSDRFFAERPEGSVSTLKIQRTQQEDSAVYLCASSSAPGSDEQYFGPGTRLTVT.